The 25 T cell receptor beta chains below come from one sample, sequenced in a study of T cells in Graves' hyperthyroidism and ophthalmopathy. Amplification of TCR beta CDR3 regions used RNA as the template. The HTBI primer set served for first-round RT-PCR of the TCR CDR3. TCRdb ran MiXCR on the multiplex PCR reads and lists one entry per CDR3 protein. The sample contains 690,000 or so distinct CDR3 sequences, approximately 18% of which appear only once. The source material was blood. The receptors shown here come from a woman aged 45-65 years with Graves' hyperthyroidism that later progressed to Graves' ophthalmopathy.

This clonotype was found many times. The gene calls are TRBV5-1 and TRBJ2-5; possibly TRBD1 or TRBD2 for D (5 bases each). Germline assignment: CDR1 SGHRS and CDR2 YFSETQ. The CDR3 runs 14 residues. V was cut by 4 bases and J by 4 bases, with 14 bases left in between. The CDR3 loop is CASSQRQRVETQYF. The CDR3 DNA is TGCGCCAGCAGCCAACGACAGAGGGTAGAGACCCAGTACTTC.

This clonotype was picked up many times. V and J are TRBV11-2 and TRBJ1-2, with D possibly TRBD1 on 6 matching bases. CDR3 size: 13 residues. Germline CDR1 is SGHAT and CDR2 is FQNNGV. The V end was cut by 6 bases, the J end by 2 bases, with 10 bases between. CDR3 residues: CASRLTGNYGYTF. CDR3 DNA: TGTGCCAGCAGATTAACAGGGAACTATGGCTACACCTTC.

This clonotype was counted at least ten times. The chain is built from TRBV11-2 and TRBJ2-5; 11 nucleotides line up with TRBD2. The V gene end was trimmed by 5 bases and the J gene end by 3 bases; junction bases not matched to a gene: 5. This CDR3 spans 15 amino acids. Germline V gives CDR1 SGHAT, CDR2 FQNNGV. CDR3 sequence reads: CASSPGLAAEETQYF. Written as DNA, the CDR3 is TGTGCCAGCAGCCCGGGACTAGCGGCGGAAGAGACCCAGTACTTC.

This clonotype has a count of ten or more. The J gene is TRBJ1-2, the V gene TRBV29-1; 7 nucleotides agree with TRBD1. This CDR3 has 13 residues. Germline-derived CDR1 and CDR2 are SQVTM and ANQGSEA. The chain's CDR3 is CGGRQGENYGYTF. DNA for the CDR3: TGCGGGGGTCGACAGGGCGAAAACTATGGCTACACCTTC.

This clonotype has a count of ten or more. The chain carries TRBV3-1 and TRBJ2-1; a possible D gene is TRBD1 (5 bases). Trimming took off 5 bases at V and 8 bases at J, with 22 bases between the two ends. Germline loops: CDR1 LGHDT, CDR2 YNNKEL (reference sequence). This CDR3 region has 16 residues. CDR3 sequence reads: CASSDSDTVPPDEQFF. The CDR3 region has the DNA TGTGCCAGCAGCGACTCGGACACCGTACCTCCGGATGAGCAGTTCTTC.

This clonotype came up a few times. This chain uses TRBV18 with TRBJ2-5; D is undetermined. V was cut by 6 bases and J by 5 bases, with 13 bases left in between. The germline V gene has CDR1 KGHSH and CDR2 LQKENI. CDR3 length: 13 residues. Here the CDR3 reads CASSGPDWETQYF. CDR3 coding DNA: TGTGCCAGCTCCGGGCCCGACTGGGAGACCCAGTACTTC.

Written as DNA, the CDR3 is TGTGCCAGCACATTCCGGGGTCACGGGGAGCTGTTTTTT. It specifies CASTFRGHGELFF. The rearrangement uses TRBV12-3 or TRBV12-4 and TRBJ2-2; D may be TRBD2 (5 bases). This CDR3 is built from 13 residues. With 7 bases removed from V and 7 bases from J, the gap between germline ends came to 13 bases.

The V and J genes are TRBV7-9 and TRBJ2-7, with D possibly matching TRBD1 (5 bases). The CDR3 is 13 residues long. The V end was cut by 4 bases, the J end by 3 bases, with 10 bases between. The germline V gene encodes CDR1 SEHNR and CDR2 FQNEAQ (reference sequence). CDR3 sequence (DNA): TGTGCCAGCAGCTCGACAGTCCTCTACGAGCAGTACTTC. Amino acid sequence: CASSSTVLYEQYF.

This chain uses TRBV19 with TRBJ2-6; TRBD1 is a possible D gene (5 bases). Germline CDR1 LNHDA, CDR2 SQIVND (reference sequence). This CDR3 has 17 residues. With 5 bases removed from V and 0 bases from J, the gap between germline ends came to 14 bases. In DNA form, the CDR3 reads TGTGCCAGTAGTCTAAGACAGAGGAGCTCTGGGGCCAACGTCCTGACTTTC. Translated: CASSLRQRSSGANVLTF.

This clonotype showed up many times. V is TRBV12-3 or TRBV12-4 and J is TRBJ2-3, with TRBD2 identical over 9 bases. Trimming cost V 3 bases and J 1 base; bases outside gene matches: 5. The CDR3 is 16 residues long. The chain's CDR3 is CASSFGTSSRTDTQYF. CDR3 nucleotide sequence: TGTGCCAGCAGTTTCGGGACTAGCAGCCGCACAGATACGCAGTATTTT.

This clonotype was counted between two and nine times. V is TRBV10-3 and J is TRBJ1-3, with D unclear. Trimming removed 11 bases from V and 0 bases from J, with 20 bases in between. Germline V gives CDR1 ENHRY, CDR2 SYGVKD. This CDR3 contains 16 residues. DNA of the CDR3: TGTGCCTCGAATTTTAGTCCCTCTAGCTCTGGAAACACCATATATTTT. Translating gives CASNFSPSSSGNTIYF.

This clonotype was recorded many times. The chain couples TRBV2 to TRBJ1-1; D ambiguous. Deletions cut 8 bases from V and 3 bases from J, with 13 bases between. CDR1 and CDR2 (germline): SNHLY, FYNNEI. CDR3 length: 13 residues. CDR3 protein: CASSLRSDTEAFF. CDR3 DNA: TGTGCCAGCTCCCTGCGCAGTGACACTGAAGCTTTCTTT.

This clonotype was counted many times. V is TRBV3-1 and J is TRBJ1-2; the D is unclear. The germline CDR1 and CDR2 sequences are LGHDT and YNNKEL (reference sequence). V lost 4 bases and J lost 6, with 12 bases in between. The CDR3 has 13 amino acids. Here the CDR3 reads CASSPGIGDGYTF. CDR3 sequence (DNA): TGTGCCAGCAGCCCGGGTATTGGGGATGGCTACACCTTC.

This chain uses TRBV27 with TRBJ1-1; TRBD1 agrees at 10 bases. J gave up 1 base and V 7 bases, and 9 bases lay outside the gene matches. This CDR3 region has 16 residues. Germline loops: CDR1 MNHEY, CDR2 SMNVEV (reference sequence). DNA for the CDR3: TGTGCCAGCAAGCAACCGGGACAGGGGTGGAACACTGAAGCTTTCTTT. It translates to CASKQPGQGWNTEAFF.

CDR3: CASSLYPGTGSQPQHF. The CDR3, as DNA: TGTGCCAGCAGTTTATACCCCGGGACAGGGAGTCAGCCCCAGCATTTT. The chain has TRBV27 and TRBJ1-5; 9 nucleotides agree with TRBD1. J lost 6 bases, V lost 1 base, and 7 bases had no gene match. This CDR3 contains 16 residues. Germline CDR1 is MNHEY and CDR2 is SMNVEV (reference sequence).

This clonotype was detected only once. This rearrangement joins TRBV7-9 to TRBJ2-5; D is tentatively TRBD1 or TRBD2 (6 bases each). This CDR3 spans 17 amino acids. Per germline, CDR1 SEHNR and CDR2 FQNEAQ (reference sequence). Trimming stripped 2 bases from V and 4 bases from J, with 20 bases between. Here the CDR3 reads CASSLPRGDGDGETQYF. CDR3 coding DNA: TGTGCCAGCAGCTTACCGAGGGGGGACGGAGATGGAGAGACCCAGTACTTC.

At least ten counts were recorded for this clonotype. The rearrangement uses TRBV24-1 and TRBJ2-5; 9 bases align to TRBD2. The CDR3 has 15 amino acids. The V gene's germline CDR1 is KGHDR and CDR2 SFDVKD. Trimming cost V 3 bases and J 4 bases; bases outside gene matches: 5. This CDR3 reads CATSDLRSGGETQYF. DNA of the CDR3: TGTGCCACCAGTGATCTCCGTAGCGGGGGAGAGACCCAGTACTTC.

This clonotype appeared many times. V gene TRBV5-5 combines with J gene TRBJ1-1, with D perhaps matching TRBD1 (5 bases). This CDR3 spans 17 amino acids. Germline V CDR1 and CDR2: SGHKS, YYEKEE (reference sequence). The V and J ends lost 4 bases and 1 base respectively, with 20 bases between them. The DNA of the CDR3 is TGTGCCAGCAGCCCCCGGACAACAGGAGGGCGGAACACTGAAGCTTTCTTT. Amino acid sequence: CASSPRTTGGRNTEAFF.

This clonotype was detected a few times. DNA for the CDR3: TGTGCCAGCAGTACTTTTGGACCCTTAGGAGATACGCAGTATTTT. Its protein is CASSTFGPLGDTQYF. The chain combines TRBV27 with TRBJ2-3; D is unresolved. The CDR3 is 15 residues long. Germline values: CDR1 MNHEY, CDR2 SMNVEV (reference sequence). Trimming cost V 5 bases and J 5 bases, with 17 bases left between them.

This clonotype has a handful of counts. The chain uses TRBV12-5 and TRBJ1-1; D is undetermined. V lost 6 bases and J 10 bases, leaving 9 bases between the germline ends. CDR1 is LGHNT, CDR2 FRNRAP, per germline. The CDR3 extends over 10 amino acids. CDR3 sequence: CASGFGGAFF. The CDR3 region has the DNA TGTGCTAGTGGCTTTGGTGGAGCTTTCTTT.

This clonotype has a count of ten or more. The V gene is TRBV20-1, the J gene TRBJ1-6, with a weak D call TRBD1 (6 bases). In germline, CDR1 is DFQATT, CDR2 SNEGSKA (reference sequence). Trimming pared 1 base from V and 7 bases from J, leaving 8 bases between. The CDR3 runs to 13 residues. The CDR3 sequence: CSARGTANSPLHF. CDR3 DNA: TGCAGTGCTAGAGGGACAGCCAATTCACCCCTCCACTTT.

This clonotype was detected only a few times. The chain has TRBV5-1 and TRBJ2-3; TRBD1 matches 12 bases. Germline V gene data show CDR1 as SGHRS and CDR2 as YFSETQ. Trimming removed 4 bases from V and 2 bases from J; junction bases left unmatched: 8. The CDR3 is made up of 17 amino acids. The CDR3 DNA reads TGCGCCAGCAGCCAAGATGGGACAGGGGGCCCCACAGATACGCAGTATTTT. This sequence encodes CASSQDGTGGPTDTQYF.

This clonotype was counted at least ten times. The rearrangement links TRBV2 to TRBJ1-3; the D gene is possibly TRBD1 (5 bases). The V end was cut by 1 base, the J end by 0 bases, with 13 bases between. This CDR3 contains 17 residues. Germline V gene lookup returns CDR1 SNHLY and CDR2 FYNNEI. CDR3 protein: CASSEDNEGDSGNTIYF. The DNA of the CDR3 is TGTGCCAGCAGTGAAGACAATGAAGGGGACTCTGGAAACACCATATATTTT.

V gene TRBV4-1 combines with J gene TRBJ2-3, with 8 bases matching TRBD2. V shed 1 base and J 0 bases; nucleotides not matched to a gene: 6. Per germline, CDR1 MGHRA and CDR2 YSYEKL. The CDR3 spans 17 residues. The CDR3 sequence is CASSQAGGLPSTDTQYF. The CDR3 DNA reads as TGCGCCAGCAGCCAAGCGGGGGGGCTTCCTAGCACAGATACGCAGTATTTT.

This clonotype came up many times. The gene calls are TRBV12-3 or TRBV12-4 and TRBJ2-4, with D hard to call. V was shortened by 3 bases and J by 7 bases, with 7 bases between the two germline ends. There are 12 residues in the CDR3. Here the CDR3 reads CASSLDPNIQYF. The CDR3 nucleotides are TGTGCCAGCAGTTTGGACCCGAACATTCAGTACTTC.